Following are 18 T cell receptor beta chains from one sample sequenced in a study of vaccination and CD4 T cells after COVID-19. The treatment here: approximately nine-day PBMC culture with coronavirus spike peptide pools or control peptides (ViraFEST assay). An Oncomine TCR Beta short-read assay was used to sequence the DNA from cultured CD4+ T cells. TCRdb recomputed calls from the PCR reads with MiXCR, one row per CDR3 protein. The sample has tens of thousands of distinct CDR3 sequences, around 43% seen once. No antigen has been assigned to these receptors. Sequenced material: CD4+ T cells from blood, cultured in vitro. All receptors derive from a human donor who had recovered from COVID-19.

The gene calls are TRBV6-1 and TRBJ1-3; weak D call: TRBD1 (5 bases). CDR3 length: 13 amino acids. The V gene lost 5 bases and the J gene lost 4 bases, with 9 bases spanning the gap. The germline V gene encodes CDR1 MNHNS and CDR2 SASEGT. The CDR3 is CASSRGVGNTIYF. As DNA, the CDR3 is TGTGCCAGCAGTCGAGGGGTCGGAAACACCATATATTTT.

V and J are TRBV20-1 and TRBJ2-5, with D maybe TRBD1 (5 bases). CDR1 and CDR2 (germline): DFQATT, SNEGSKA (reference sequence). The CDR3 runs 18 residues. V was clipped by 3 bases and J by 2 bases, with 25 bases between them. The CDR3 nucleotides are TGCAGTGCTAGTGTTCCCCAGGGATCGGTTACGGCTCAAGAGACCCAGTACTTC. Translation gives CSASVPQGSVTAQETQYF.

V usage is TRBV19 and J usage is TRBJ1-2, with unresolved D. Germline loops: CDR1 LNHDA, CDR2 SQIVND (reference sequence). V dropped 6 bases and J dropped 5 bases, with 7 bases sitting between them. This CDR3 spans 11 amino acids. CDR3 loop: CASSLGYGYTF. Written as DNA, the CDR3 is TGTGCCAGTAGCCTTGGATATGGCTACACCTTC.

The rearrangement joins TRBV24-1 to TRBJ2-1; 8 nucleotides match TRBD1. V lost 7 bases, J lost 4 bases, and 5 bases stayed unmatched. The CDR3 has 14 residues. Germline V gives CDR1 KGHDR, CDR2 SFDVKD. The CDR3 is CATSRTGQYNEQFF. The CDR3 DNA reads as TGTGCCACCAGCCGGACAGGGCAGTACAATGAGCAGTTCTTC.

This chain uses TRBV6-5 with TRBJ1-2; 7 positions agree with TRBD1. Germline V gene lookup returns CDR1 MNHEY and CDR2 SVGAGI. With V trimmed by 2 bases and J by 4 bases, 13 bases remained unmatched. This CDR3 is 17 amino acids long. CDR3 loop: CASSYTTGFRGFYGYTF. The CDR3 coding sequence is TGTGCCAGCAGTTACACGACAGGGTTCAGGGGTTTCTATGGCTACACCTTC.

This rearrangement joins TRBV6-4 to TRBJ1-5, with D unresolved. This CDR3 region has 14 residues. Trimming stripped 4 bases from V and 7 bases from J, with 14 bases between. The germline V gene encodes CDR1 MRHNA and CDR2 SNTAGT. CDR3 sequence: CASSVEIHGQPQHF. Here the CDR3 DNA reads TGTGCCAGCAGTGTTGAAATCCATGGGCAGCCCCAGCATTTT.

By sample fraction, this clonotype is medium-sized. This rearrangement joins TRBV6-1 to TRBJ1-2; D ambiguous. Trimming pared 3 bases from V and 8 bases from J, leaving 10 bases between. This CDR3 is built from 12 residues. In germline, CDR1 is MNHNS, CDR2 SASEGT. The CDR3 is CASSEAGMGYTF. CDR3 DNA sequence: TGTGCCAGCAGTGAGGCGGGAATGGGCTACACCTTC.

The table lists this clonotype with a few counts. This chain connects TRBV19 to TRBJ1-1, with 8 bases fitting TRBD1. CDR3 length equals 15 residues. V dropped 8 bases and J dropped 7; count of bases not matched to a gene: 15. In germline, CDR1 is LNHDA, CDR2 SQIVND (reference sequence). The CDR3 nucleotides are TGTGCCAGTGACAGGGGTCCCTTGAGGAGAGGTGAAGCTTTCTTT. This sequence encodes CASDRGPLRRGEAFF.

This clonotype was observed a handful of times. The rearrangement uses TRBV19 and TRBJ2-1; 12 nucleotides agree with TRBD2. The CDR3 spans 15 residues. Germline V CDR1 and CDR2: LNHDA, SQIVND (reference sequence). The junction had 4 bases not matched to a gene; V was cut back by 7 bases and J by 3 bases. CDR3 DNA: TGTGCCAGTATGACTAGCGGGGGACTCTACAATGAGCAGTTCTTC. This sequence encodes CASMTSGGLYNEQFF.

V is TRBV12-3 or TRBV12-4 and J is TRBJ2-2; TRBD2 might be the D (5 bases). The V end was cut by 6 bases, the J end by 5 bases, with 7 bases between. The CDR3 contains 12 residues. The CDR3 coding sequence is TGTGCCAGCAGCCCGGGGACCGGGGAGCTGTTTTTT. Translated: CASSPGTGELFF.

The table lists this clonotype with a few counts. The chain joins TRBV20-1 to TRBJ1-5, with D perhaps TRBD1 (6 bases). The CDR3 sequence is 14 residues long. CDR1 DFQATT and CDR2 SNEGSKA come from the germline V gene (reference sequence). The ends were cut back, 3 bases at V and 8 bases at J, with 17 bases in the middle. CDR3 nucleotides: TGCAGTGCTAGTAGTCGGGCAGGGGTTGAGCCCCAGCATTTT. This gives the protein CSASSRAGVEPQHF.

The DNA for the CDR3 is TGTGCCAGCAACCGGGAAGGCACAGATACGCAGTATTTT. It codes for CASNREGTDTQYF. The gene calls are TRBV2 and TRBJ2-3; a possible D gene is TRBD2 (5 bases). CDR1 and CDR2 (germline): SNHLY, FYNNEI. Between the trimmed V and J ends, which lost 7 bases and 1 base, there was a span of 9 bases. The CDR3 has 13 residues.

This clonotype was seen only a few times. The chain joins TRBV6-2 or TRBV6-3 to TRBJ2-1; TRBD2 matches at 10 bases. V dropped 8 bases and J dropped 9; count of bases not matched to a gene: 13. Looked up from germline, CDR1 is MNHEY and CDR2 is SVGEGT. This CDR3 has 15 residues. CDR3 nucleotide sequence: TGTGCCAGCTCCCGGTCCCCAGCGGGAGGGGCTGAGCAGTTCTTC. Its protein is CASSRSPAGGAEQFF.

The chain is built from TRBV20-1 and TRBJ2-6; 10 bases align to TRBD1. The CDR3 has 17 residues. Germline V gene lookup returns CDR1 DFQATT and CDR2 SNEGSKA (reference sequence). V shed 1 base, J shed 0 bases, and the junction held 3 bases outside the gene matches. The CDR3 sequence is CSARGDRGLSGANVLTF. In nucleotides, the CDR3 is TGCAGTGCTAGAGGTGACAGGGGGCTCTCTGGGGCCAACGTCCTGACTTTC.

V and J are TRBV20-1 and TRBJ2-4; D gene unclear. The V end lost 3 bases, the J end lost 0 bases, and 6 bases lay between the germline ends. The germline V gene has CDR1 DFQATT and CDR2 SNEGSKA (reference sequence). The CDR3 extends over 13 amino acids. The CDR3 nucleotides read TGCAGTGCTAGCGCGGTAGCCAAAAACATTCAGTACTTC. As protein: CSASAVAKNIQYF.

The chain employs TRBV20-1 and TRBJ1-2; tentative D call: TRBD1 (5 bases). V was cut by 3 bases and J by 7 bases, with 15 bases left in between. This CDR3 region has 13 residues. The germline V gene has CDR1 DFQATT and CDR2 SNEGSKA (reference sequence). The CDR3 region is CSASRQGLGGYTF. CDR3 sequence (DNA): TGCAGTGCTAGTCGCCAGGGTTTGGGTGGCTACACCTTC.

CDR3 nucleotides: TGCGCCAGCAGCCTACATTCGGACAGTAGCTCTGGAAACACCATATATTTT. It yields the protein CASSLHSDSSSGNTIYF. The chain recombines TRBV5-1 with TRBJ1-3; tentative D call: TRBD1 (6 bases). Germline V lookup: CDR1 SGHRS, CDR2 YFSETQ. This CDR3 comprises 17 residues. V was pared by 4 bases and J by 0 bases, with 17 bases between.

The genes are TRBV7-9 and TRBJ2-1; D gene ambiguous. Trimming took 6 bases from V and 6 from J, leaving 27 bases between them. Germline CDR1 reads SEHNR; CDR2 reads FQNEAQ (reference sequence). The CDR3 is made up of 18 amino acids. The CDR3 DNA reads as TGTGCCAGCAGTTTAACCCCCTCACCATCTCGGCTTCTCAATGAGCAGTTCTTC. Translation: CASSLTPSPSRLLNEQFF.